This T cell receptor beta chain was sequenced in a study of blood T cell repertoires in COVID-19. Sequencing used immunoSEQ multiplex PCR; TCRdb keeps in-frame clones, though not all of them. The sample includes around 240,000 clones, approximately 84% of them seen just once. V lost 0 bases and J 5 bases, leaving 8 bases between the germline ends. This CDR3 has 14 amino acids. Germline V CDR1 and CDR2: ENHRY, SYGVKD. Material: peripheral blood. This receptor was taken from an elderly woman with acute or convalescent COVID-19. The V gene is TRBV10-3, the J gene TRBJ1-3, with TRBD1 as a possible D gene (6 bases). The CDR3 DNA is TGTGCCATCAGTGAGTCGACAGGACGAAACACCATATATTTT. It encodes CAISESTGRNTIYF.